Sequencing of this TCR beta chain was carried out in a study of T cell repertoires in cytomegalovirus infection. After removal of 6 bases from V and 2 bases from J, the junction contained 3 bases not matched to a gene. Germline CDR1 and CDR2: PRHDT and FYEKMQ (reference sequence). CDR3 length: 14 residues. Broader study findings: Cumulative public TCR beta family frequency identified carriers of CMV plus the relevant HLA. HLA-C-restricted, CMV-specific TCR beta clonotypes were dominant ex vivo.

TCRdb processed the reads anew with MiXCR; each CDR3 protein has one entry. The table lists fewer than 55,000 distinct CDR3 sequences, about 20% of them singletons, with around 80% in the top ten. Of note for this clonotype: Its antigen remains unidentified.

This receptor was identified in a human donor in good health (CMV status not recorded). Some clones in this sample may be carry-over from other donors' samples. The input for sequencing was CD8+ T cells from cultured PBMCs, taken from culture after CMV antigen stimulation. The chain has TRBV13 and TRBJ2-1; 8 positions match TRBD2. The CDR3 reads CASRAGGPYNEQFF. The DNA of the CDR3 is TGTGCCAGCAGGGCGGGGGGCCCCTACAATGAGCAGTTCTTC.